This record covers a single T cell receptor beta chain. Its target is not known. The data stem from a study of tumor-infiltrating lymphocytes in primary liver carcinoma. Study summary: Enrolled patients were male and female, aged 30 to 69 years. Samples gave roughly 3.65 to 7.5 million productive TCRbeta reads, similar across tissue types. Regarding the study as a whole: Tumors reached a significantly greater top-250-clone fraction than blood did (p = 0.039). Unsorted bulk sampling ruled out any CD4+ versus CD8+ repertoire comparison.

The CDR3 consists of 15 residues. The V end was cut by 2 bases, the J end by 0 bases, with 10 bases between. Germline DNA was also extracted, with blood RNA taken from unsorted whole blood. cDNA specific to TCR beta was made from around 450 ng of total RNA, with a constant-region primer employed for priming. Library construction for TCR beta comprised three nested multiplex PCR rounds performed with slightly modified ARM-PCR. It was with TRBV1-TRBV30 forward primers and a C-beta reverse primer that the first two PCR rounds were run, at about 10 cycles each. Each CDR3 protein is one row after TCRdb ran MiXCR on the multiplex PCR reads. Counted here are about 180,000 distinct CDR3 sequences, around 60% occurring once; the ten biggest clones make up around 68%.

The sample consisted of peripheral blood. The V gene is TRBV12-3 or TRBV12-4, the J gene TRBJ1-1; no firm D call. The clonotype originates from a middle-aged man with primary liver carcinoma and hepatitis B virus infection. CDR3 in amino acids: CASSLLSNMNTEAFF. Here the CDR3 DNA reads TGTGCCAGCAGTTTACTCAGTAATATGAACACTGAAGCTTTCTTT.